A single sample is the source of the 30 T cell receptor beta chains below, sequenced in a study of regulatory T cells in long-lasting Graves disease. Combining iRepertoire HTBI primers with Arm-PCR of CDR3 regions, the authors built TCR beta libraries. TCRdb ran MiXCR on the multiplex PCR reads and lists one entry per CDR3 protein. The sample lists roughly 440,000 distinct CDR3 sequences; 15% to 20% were seen once. Time point given: newly diagnosed GD, antithyroid drugs for less than 3 months. RNA from PBMCs was the source of the TCR library. These same data were also listed under a study on T cells in Graves' hyperthyroidism and ophthalmopathy.

Sample: peripheral blood mononuclear cells (PBMCs), taken at new diagnosis, from a patient treated with antithyroid drugs. The receptors stem from a woman aged 18-29 years with Graves disease.

The sample holds a few counts of this clonotype. This chain links TRBV7-9 with TRBJ1-1; 8 bases are a match to TRBD1. Germline-derived CDR1 and CDR2 are SEHNR and FQNEAQ (reference sequence). There are 15 residues in the CDR3. CDR3 sequence (DNA): TGTGCAGCGGAGGGCGCAGGGGGCATAGTGGCTGAAGCTTTCTTT. Translated, it gives CAAEGAGGIVAEAFF.

A note on this clonotype: A read error is possible here, since a much larger clone lies one base away. A read error is likely, as this CDR3 ends without the conserved phenylalanine or tryptophan. The J gene is TRBJ1-1, the V gene TRBV30; possibly TRBD1 for D (5 bases). The V end was cut by 2 bases, the J end by 3 bases, with 10 bases between. The CDR3 has 13 amino acids. Germline CDR1 reads GTSNPN; CDR2 reads SVGIG (reference sequence). CDR3 sequence (DNA): TGTGCCTGGAGTACAGGAGACTACACTGAAGCTTTCTCT. Amino acids: CAWSTGDYTEAFS.

This clonotype was seen only a few times. This sequence joins TRBV3-1 and TRBJ1-2, with D possibly being TRBD1 (6 bases). The CDR3 has 15 residues. CDR1 is LGHDT and CDR2 is YNNKEL in the germline V gene (reference sequence). Trimming took 1 base from V and 4 from J, leaving 13 bases between them. The CDR3 loop reads CASSQGRGQTYGYTF. CDR3 in DNA: TGTGCCAGCAGCCAAGGCCGTGGACAGACCTATGGCTACACCTTC.

This clonotype was counted ten times or more. The V call is TRBV7-3, the J call TRBJ2-3, with a weak D call TRBD2 (5 bases). The germline V and J ends were trimmed by 5 bases and 5 bases, with 8 bases remaining between them. CDR1 is SGHTA, CDR2 FQGTGA, per germline. The CDR3 extends over 12 amino acids. The CDR3 loop reads CASSLSGDTQYF. The CDR3 nucleotides read TGTGCCAGCAGCCTCAGCGGAGATACGCAGTATTTT. Using reference TRBV7-3 and TRBJ2-3 for the parts outside the CDR3, the full variable domain is GAGVSQTPSNKVTEKGKYVELRCDPISGHTALYWYRQSLGQGPEFLIYFQGTGAADDSGLPNDRFFAVRPEGSVSTLKIQRTERGDSAVYLCASSLSGDTQYFGPGTRLTVL.

This clonotype showed up many times. The genes are TRBV4-3 and TRBJ1-3; TRBD1 is a possible D gene (6 bases). This CDR3 is 15 amino acids long. CDR1 and CDR2 (germline): LGHNA, YSLEER. V lost 4 bases to trimming and J lost 1 base, with 11 bases between them. The CDR3 DNA is TGCGCCAGCAGCCCCGTAACAGGGTCTGGAAACACCATATATTTT. This gives the protein CASSPVTGSGNTIYF.

This clonotype was observed at least ten times. The V and J genes are TRBV12-3 or TRBV12-4 and TRBJ2-5; D call uncertain. V dropped 4 bases and J dropped 2 bases, with 11 bases sitting between them. The CDR3 has 14 amino acids. For the CDR3, the DNA is TGTGCCAGCAGTTCGGACGGACCTCAAGAGACCCAGTACTTC. This translates into CASSSDGPQETQYF.

Details on this clonotype: One base away lies a much larger clone, so this may be a sequencing read error. The chain joins TRBV6-1 to TRBJ1-1; maybe TRBD1 (5 bases). The CDR3 has 15 residues. Germline V gene sequence: CDR1 MNHNS, CDR2 SASEGT. Trimming took off 5 bases at V and 4 bases at J, with 17 bases between the two ends. CDR3 bases: TGTGCCAGCAGTCAAGAGCGGGACGGAAGCACTGAAGCTTTCTTT. Protein: CASSQERDGSTEAFF.

This clonotype has a count of ten or more. The gene calls are TRBV11-3 and TRBJ2-1; 9 positions agree with TRBD2. The CDR3 is 15 residues long. Germline V gene data show CDR1 as SGHNT and CDR2 as YENEEA. V shed 5 bases and J 3 bases; nucleotides not matched to a gene: 5. The CDR3 DNA reads TGTGCCAGCAGCCCCCAGCGGGGGGACTACAATGAGCAGTTCTTC. Encoded protein: CASSPQRGDYNEQFF. The entire variable domain, with the rest obtained from reference TRBV11-3 and TRBJ2-1, is as follows: EAGVVQSPRYKIIEKKQPVAFWCNPISGHNTLYWYLQNLGQGPELLIRYENEEAVDDSQLPKDRFSAERLKGVDSTLKIQPAELGDSAVYLCASSPQRGDYNEQFFGPGTRLTVL.

The chain combines TRBV7-3 with TRBJ2-1, with 8 positions matching TRBD2. V lost 2 bases, J lost 6 bases, and 12 bases stayed unmatched. The CDR3 loop spans 17 amino acids. The germline V gene encodes CDR1 SGHTA and CDR2 FQGTGA. The chain's CDR3 is CASSLLGGGGLGNEQFF. The CDR3 nucleotides read TGTGCCAGCAGCTTACTCGGGGGGGGGGGGTTGGGCAATGAGCAGTTCTTC.

This clonotype was counted many times. V usage is TRBV28 and J usage is TRBJ2-3; unclear D gene. Trimming removed 4 bases at V and 2 bases at J, with 13 bases between. The CDR3 length is 15 residues. Per the germline V gene, CDR1 is MDHEN and CDR2 is SYDVKM. The CDR3 nucleotides are TGTGCCAGCAGTTACATGGGTGTCTCCACAGATACGCAGTATTTT. Translated, it gives CASSYMGVSTDTQYF.

This clonotype has more than one count but fewer than ten. Written as DNA, the CDR3 is TGTGCCAGCTCACATGGAGGGGGTGACACTGAAGCTTTCTTT. This gives the protein CASSHGGGDTEAFF. The chain couples TRBV18 to TRBJ1-1; TRBD1 is a possible D gene (6 bases). The V gene lost 4 bases and the J gene lost 3 bases, with 12 bases spanning the gap. The CDR3 loop spans 14 amino acids. The germline V gene has CDR1 KGHSH and CDR2 LQKENI.

A word on this clonotype: A much larger clone lies a single base off, so this may be a read error. The rearrangement links TRBV6-2 or TRBV6-3 to TRBJ2-1; D is unclear. CDR3 length equals 13 residues. CDR1 and CDR2 from the germline V gene are MNHEY and SVGEGT. The CDR3 bases are TGTGCCGGCAGTTACTCGGCCTACAATGAGCAGTTCTTC. Protein: CAGSYSAYNEQFF.

The table lists this clonotype with a few counts. The chain is built from TRBV27 and TRBJ1-5; D not certain. Trimming took off 3 bases at V and 0 bases at J, with 15 bases between the two ends. The CDR3 has 17 amino acids. Germline V CDR1 and CDR2: MNHEY, SMNVEV (reference sequence). In DNA form, the CDR3 reads TGTGCCAGCAGTTTCGTGGCGGTCGGGAATAGCAATCAGCCCCAGCATTTT. Translated: CASSFVAVGNSNQPQHF.

Ten or more counts support this clonotype. J is TRBJ2-7 and V is TRBV7-8, with 8 bases identical to TRBD2. The CDR3 runs 15 residues. Per germline, CDR1 SGHVS and CDR2 FQNEAQ. The V segment lost 3 bases and the J segment 2 bases; nucleotides outside the gene matches: 6. The CDR3 reads CASSLWTSHPYEQYF. DNA of the CDR3: TGTGCCAGCAGCTTGTGGACTAGCCATCCCTACGAGCAGTACTTC.

This clonotype was detected many times. The chain joins TRBV11-1 to TRBJ2-1; 7 bases fit TRBD2. V was clipped by 3 bases and J by 5 bases; unmatched bases: 7. From germline, CDR1 is SGHAT and CDR2 FQDESV (reference sequence). The CDR3 is made up of 15 amino acids. CDR3 in amino acids: CASSFFGLADNEQFF. CDR3 DNA: TGTGCCAGCAGCTTTTTCGGCCTAGCGGACAATGAGCAGTTCTTC. Filled out from reference TRBV11-1 and TRBJ2-1, the complete variable domain reads EAEVAQSPRYKITEKSQAVAFWCDPISGHATLYWYRQILGQGPELLVQFQDESVVDDSQLPKDRFSAERLKGVDSTLKIQPAELGDSAMYLCASSFFGLADNEQFFGPGTRLTVL.

The rearrangement links TRBV29-1 to TRBJ2-5; 11 bases fit TRBD2. V trimming: 2 bases; J trimming: 4 bases; junction bases outside the gene matches: 9. This CDR3 has 16 amino acids. The V gene's germline CDR1 is SQVTM and CDR2 ANQGSEA. CDR3 amino acids: CSVERHSGRAGETQYF. For the CDR3, the DNA is TGCAGCGTTGAAAGGCATAGCGGGAGGGCCGGAGAGACCCAGTACTTC.

This clonotype was counted ten times or more. The gene calls are TRBV4-3 and TRBJ2-1, with 8 bases identical to TRBD1. Per the germline V gene, CDR1 is LGHNA and CDR2 is YSLEER. V dropped 1 base and J dropped 5; count of bases not matched to a gene: 7. The CDR3 spans 16 residues. CDR3 DNA: TGCGCCAGCAGCCAAGCCACAGGGGGACCAGACAATGAGCAGTTCTTC. It codes for CASSQATGGPDNEQFF.

The V call is TRBV5-4, the J call TRBJ1-6; D gene unclear. Germline V gene sequence: CDR1 SGHNT, CDR2 YYREEE (reference sequence). Deletions cut 0 bases from V and 6 bases from J, with 10 bases between. CDR3 length: 15 amino acids. In nucleotides, the CDR3 is TGTGCCAGCAGCTTGGTAGCGGGGTTTAATTCACCCCTCCACTTT. Translation: CASSLVAGFNSPLHF.

This clonotype was picked up a small number of times. V and J are TRBV2 and TRBJ2-3, with D perhaps TRBD2 (5 bases). CDR1 is SNHLY and CDR2 is FYNNEI in the germline V gene. The CDR3 has 14 residues. Between the trimmed V and J ends, which lost 6 bases and 5 bases, there was a span of 15 bases. The CDR3 region is CASSVAGLLDTQYF. Written as DNA, the CDR3 is TGTGCCAGCAGCGTAGCAGGACTGCTAGATACGCAGTATTTT. The full variable domain, in which reference TRBV2 and TRBJ2-3 provide the parts outside the CDR3, is EPEVTQTPSHQVTQMGQEVILRCVPISNHLYFYWYRQILGQKVEFLVSFYNNEISEKSEIFDDQFSVERPDGSNFTLKIRSTKLEDSAMYFCASSVAGLLDTQYFGPGTRLTVL.

The CDR3 reads CASSLGQTGTYEQYF. DNA of the CDR3: TGCGCCAGCAGCTTGGGCCAAACAGGAACCTACGAGCAGTACTTC. The chain employs TRBV5-1 and TRBJ2-7, with D possibly matching TRBD1 (5 bases). V gave up 0 bases and J gave up 2 bases, with 12 bases separating them. Germline values: CDR1 SGHRS, CDR2 YFSETQ. The CDR3 is made up of 15 amino acids.

The V and J genes are TRBV20-1 and TRBJ1-4, with D maybe TRBD1 (6 bases). Germline V CDR1 and CDR2: DFQATT, SNEGSKA (reference sequence). This CDR3 contains 16 residues. The V end was cut by 0 bases, the J end by 2 bases, with 13 bases between. This CDR3 reads CSARDQGSLTNEKLFF. The CDR3 DNA follows: TGCAGTGCTAGAGATCAGGGGAGTCTGACTAATGAAAAACTGTTTTTT.

A note on this clonotype: A much more abundant neighbour one base away suggests this may be a read error. The rearrangement uses TRBV24-1 and TRBJ2-3; D may correspond to TRBD1 or TRBD2 (6 bases each). CDR3 size: 18 residues. Germline assignment: CDR1 KGHDR and CDR2 SFDVKD. The CDR3 DNA reads as TGTGCCACCAGTGATTCAAGGGCGGCTAGCGCTGGGGGCGATACGCAGTGTTTT. Translation: CATSDSRAASAGGDTQCF.

This rearrangement joins TRBV4-1 to TRBJ2-2; 14 bases fit TRBD2. CDR3 length equals 19 residues. With V trimmed by 2 bases and J by 9 bases, 14 bases remained unmatched. The germline V gene has CDR1 MGHRA and CDR2 YSYEKL. CDR3 sequence (DNA): TGCGCCAGCAGCCAAAAGCCTGGTTCCGGGACTAGCGGGAGAAGGGAGCTGTTTTTT. This encodes CASSQKPGSGTSGRRELFF.

This clonotype was seen many times. The V gene is TRBV20-1, the J gene TRBJ2-2, with D perhaps matching TRBD1 (6 bases). The CDR3 totals 14 residues. Germline loops: CDR1 DFQATT, CDR2 SNEGSKA (reference sequence). The germline V and J ends were trimmed by 2 bases and 1 base, with 8 bases remaining between them. The CDR3 DNA reads as TGCAGTGCTAGACCGGGACAGAACACCGGGGAGCTGTTTTTT. This sequence encodes CSARPGQNTGELFF.

With respect to this clonotype: This sequence may be a read error, since a much larger clone differs from it by one base. The chain employs TRBV5-6 and TRBJ1-2; D unresolved. The CDR3 has 15 amino acids. CDR1 is SGHDT, CDR2 YYEEEE, per germline. Deletions cut 2 bases from V and 6 bases from J, with 17 bases between. CDR3 loop: CASSFYRERVDGYTF. DNA of the CDR3: TGTGCCAGCAGCTTTTACCGGGAAAGGGTGGATGGCTACACCTTC. Complete variable domain (other parts from reference TRBV5-6 and TRBJ1-2): DAGVTQSPTHLIKTRGQQVTLRCSPKSGHDTVSWYQQALGQGPQFIFQYYEEEERQRGNFPDRFSGHQFPNYSSELNVNALLLGDSALYLCASSFYRERVDGYTFGSGTRLTVV.

This clonotype was counted ten times or more. V is TRBV28 and J is TRBJ2-5, with 8 bases lining up with TRBD2. The J segment lost 6 bases and the V segment lost 2 bases, leaving 8 bases of the junction unmatched. CDR3 length equals 15 residues. Germline V gene lookup returns CDR1 MDHEN and CDR2 SYDVKM. In DNA, the CDR3 is TGTGCCAGCAGTTTACCACTAGCGGCCCCGAAGACCCAGTACTTC. It encodes CASSLPLAAPKTQYF.

Remarks on this clonotype: The junction and the germline gene differ at one end; a read error may be behind it. The gene calls are TRBV24-1 and TRBJ2-1, with 9 nucleotides matching TRBD2. CDR3 length: 17 residues. Germline V CDR1 and CDR2: KGHDR, SFDVKD. The CDR3 DNA reads as TGTGCCACCAGTGATTCAAACAGGGTTAGTAGCGGGAGAGAAAAAAACTTC. Translation: CATSDSNRVSSGREKNF.

This chain joins TRBV27 and TRBJ2-1, with D possibly matching TRBD2 (6 bases). Trimming took off 8 bases at V and 6 bases at J, with 20 bases between the two ends. Germline assignment: CDR1 MNHEY and CDR2 SMNVEV (reference sequence). The CDR3 runs to 15 residues. The chain's CDR3 is CASAPGLPLSNEQFF. CDR3 in DNA: TGTGCCAGCGCCCCGGGACTTCCCTTATCCAATGAGCAGTTCTTC.

This clonotype appeared many times. The J gene is TRBJ2-3, the V gene TRBV7-2, with D possibly TRBD2 on 5 matching bases. Germline-derived CDR1 and CDR2 are SGHTA and FQGNSA. The CDR3 length is 13 residues. With 8 bases removed from V and 5 bases from J, the gap between germline ends came to 14 bases. The CDR3 loop is CASFEGALDTQYF. The CDR3 nucleotides read TGTGCCAGCTTTGAGGGAGCGTTAGATACGCAGTATTTT.

This clonotype was seen more than once but under ten times. The chain combines TRBV24-1 with TRBJ2-3; 10 bases agree with TRBD2. The junction had 12 bases not matched to a gene; V was cut back by 5 bases and J by 14 bases. The CDR3 covers 14 residues. Germline lookup yields CDR1 KGHDR and CDR2 SFDVKD. CDR3: CATSVAGGPSKLYF. The DNA of the CDR3 is TGTGCCACCAGTGTAGCGGGAGGACCTTCCAAGTTGTATTTT.